These 30 T cell receptor beta chains originate from one sample sequenced in a study of vaccination effects on CD4 cells after COVID-19. These receptors lack a known antigen. CD4+ T cells specific for antigen were expanded with viral peptide pools by the ViraFEST assay before sequencing. Culturing for more than 9 days preceded CD4+ T cell isolation. Infection dated between March and December 2020, before the Alpha, Beta and Delta variants reached the United States. Produced via immunoSEQ multiplex PCR; TCRdb's table is partial and in-frame only. The profile shows approximately 24,000 clones, around 69% of them singletons. The sequencing used CD4+ T cells from PBMCs cultured with SARS-CoV-2 spike peptides, collected before COVID-19 vaccination. The receptors stem from a human donor who had a prior SARS-CoV-2 infection.

This chain uses TRBV6-5 with TRBJ2-1; maybe TRBD2 (5 bases). Germline lookup yields CDR1 MNHEY and CDR2 SVGAGI. Between the trimmed V and J ends, which lost 5 bases and 4 bases, there was a span of 9 bases. CDR3 length equals 13 residues. The CDR3 protein is CASSPGEYNEQFF. CDR3 coding DNA: TGTGCCAGCAGTCCCGGGGAGTACAATGAGCAGTTCTTC.

For the CDR3, the DNA is TGTGCCAGCAGCCCTAGACAGGGGCTAACTGAAGCTTTCTTT. Translation: CASSPRQGLTEAFF. This chain connects TRBV5-5 to TRBJ1-1, with TRBD1 matching over 8 bases. This CDR3 is 14 amino acids long. Unmatched junction bases numbered 7, after V lost 4 bases and J lost 5 bases. Germline V gene data show CDR1 as SGHKS and CDR2 as YYEKEE (reference sequence).

The V call is TRBV7-2, the J call TRBJ1-1, with a weak D call TRBD1 (6 bases). Germline CDR1 is SGHTA and CDR2 is FQGNSA. The V end lost 4 bases, the J end lost 1 base, and 19 bases lay between the germline ends. The CDR3 extends over 17 amino acids. The CDR3, as DNA: TGTGCCAGCAGCTCCACCCGCGCTTCGGGACAGAACACTGAAGCTTTCTTT. Encoded protein: CASSSTRASGQNTEAFF.

The V and J genes are TRBV18 and TRBJ2-5; tentatively, D is TRBD2 (6 bases). Between the trimmed V and J ends, which lost 3 bases and 1 base, there was a span of 12 bases. Germline CDR1 reads KGHSH; CDR2 reads LQKENI. This CDR3 spans 15 amino acids. This chain's CDR3 is CASSPPSGVQETQYF. The CDR3 DNA reads as TGTGCCAGCTCACCCCCTTCGGGAGTCCAAGAGACCCAGTACTTC.

This clone has just a few counts. The chain is built from TRBV2 and TRBJ1-2; 8 positions match TRBD1. The germline V gene encodes CDR1 SNHLY and CDR2 FYNNEI. The V segment lost 1 base and the J segment 13 bases; nucleotides outside the gene matches: 8. The CDR3 runs 13 residues. CDR3 nucleotides: TGTGCCAGCAGTGAAGAGCGGACAGGGTCCCTCACCTTC. Protein: CASSEERTGSLTF.

The V and J genes are TRBV4-1 and TRBJ2-7; the D is unclear. CDR1 MGHRA and CDR2 YSYEKL come from the germline V gene. This CDR3 comprises 15 residues. V gave up 1 base and J gave up 6 bases, with 16 bases separating them. The chain's CDR3 is CASSQAIYNSPEQYF. The CDR3 region has the DNA TGCGCCAGCAGCCAAGCTATCTATAATTCCCCCGAGCAGTACTTC.

This chain links TRBV6-4 with TRBJ2-3, with TRBD2 matching 13 bases. This CDR3 contains 14 residues. Trimming took 9 bases from V and 3 from J; bases not matched to a gene: 3. CDR1 and CDR2 from the germline V gene are MRHNA and SNTAGT. In DNA form, the CDR3 reads TGTGCCAGTGGACTAGCGGGAGTAACAGATACGCAGTATTTT. The encoded protein is CASGLAGVTDTQYF.

The chain couples TRBV19 to TRBJ2-2; 7 nucleotides match TRBD1. The CDR3 length is 14 residues. Germline assignment: CDR1 LNHDA and CDR2 SQIVND (reference sequence). V gave up 3 bases and J gave up 6 bases; unmatched junction bases: 4. The CDR3 DNA sequence: TGTGCCAGTAGTATCGGGCAGGGGGCCGGGGAGCTGTTTTTT. Translating it yields CASSIGQGAGELFF.

The genes are TRBV19 and TRBJ1-6, with D unclear. Germline CDR1 is LNHDA and CDR2 is SQIVND (reference sequence). V lost 0 bases and J 6 bases, leaving 9 bases between the germline ends. The CDR3 runs 15 residues. CDR3 loop: CASSIEAVGNSPLHF. CDR3 coding DNA: TGTGCCAGTAGTATAGAGGCTGTGGGTAATTCACCCCTCCACTTT.

The chain carries TRBV6-5 and TRBJ2-3; a possible D gene is TRBD2 (5 bases). Per the germline V gene, CDR1 is MNHEY and CDR2 is SVGAGI. The CDR3 contains 14 residues. The ends were cut back, 6 bases at V and 3 bases at J, with 13 bases in the middle. CDR3 sequence reads: CASRAVARTDTQYF. Here the CDR3 DNA reads TGTGCCAGCAGGGCCGTAGCGCGAACAGATACGCAGTATTTT.

This CDR3 reads CASGFRDRGRALLYNEQFF. The DNA for the CDR3 is TGCGCCAGCGGCTTTCGGGACAGGGGGCGGGCCTTACTATACAATGAGCAGTTCTTC. The J gene is TRBJ2-1, the V gene TRBV4-1; 12 bases align to TRBD1. CDR3 length equals 19 residues. V lost 8 bases to trimming and J lost 4 bases; unmatched junction nucleotides: 18. The germline CDR1 and CDR2 sequences are MGHRA and YSYEKL.

V usage is TRBV10-3 and J usage is TRBJ1-6, with 8 bases that match TRBD1. Germline CDR1 is ENHRY and CDR2 is SYGVKD. The CDR3 contains 18 residues. Unmatched junction bases numbered 15, after V lost 3 bases and J lost 8 bases. This CDR3 reads CAISDGTGSSGWDSPLHF. In nucleotides, the CDR3 is TGTGCCATCAGTGACGGGACAGGTTCCTCTGGCTGGGATTCACCCCTCCACTTT.

The chain carries TRBV7-3 and TRBJ2-1; 9 bases are shared with TRBD2. V shed 3 bases, J shed 9 bases, and the junction held 12 bases outside the gene matches. Germline CDR1 is SGHTA and CDR2 is FQGTGA. The CDR3 covers 16 residues. The chain's CDR3 is CASSFQGGSGSGEQFF. DNA for the CDR3: TGTGCCAGCAGCTTCCAAGGGGGTAGCGGGAGCGGTGAGCAGTTCTTC. Complete variable domain (other parts from reference TRBV7-3 and TRBJ2-1): GAGVSQTPSNKVTEKGKYVELRCDPISGHTALYWYRQSLGQGPEFLIYFQGTGAADDSGLPNDRFFAVRPEGSVSTLKIQRTERGDSAVYLCASSFQGGSGSGEQFFGPGTRLTVL.

This chain uses TRBV18 with TRBJ2-5; no reliable D call. CDR1 and CDR2 (germline): KGHSH, LQKENI. The CDR3 covers 13 residues. The V gene lost 5 bases and the J gene lost 4 bases, with 11 bases spanning the gap. CDR3 in amino acids: CASSIALGETQYF. For the CDR3, the DNA is TGTGCCAGCTCAATTGCCCTGGGAGAGACCCAGTACTTC.

The chain recombines TRBV23-1 with TRBJ2-2; TRBD1 matches at 8 bases. TRBV23-1 is filed as an ORF, its function uncertain. V was pared by 0 bases and J by 7 bases, with 16 bases of the junction left unmatched. The length of the CDR3 is 19 residues. CDR3 sequence reads: CASSQSQPQDRDGHGELFF. The DNA of the CDR3 is TGCGCCAGCAGTCAATCACAACCCCAGGACAGGGATGGTCACGGGGAGCTGTTTTTT.

This clone has only one observation. The V and J genes are TRBV7-9 and TRBJ2-2; tentatively, D is TRBD1 (6 bases). The V end was cut by 1 base, the J end by 2 bases, with 20 bases between. Germline CDR1 and CDR2: SEHNR and FQNEAQ (reference sequence). This CDR3 has 19 residues. CDR3 loop: CASSLVGRLDRSNTGELFF. The CDR3, as DNA: TGTGCCAGCAGCTTAGTTGGCCGCTTAGACAGGTCAAACACCGGGGAGCTGTTTTTT.

In this sample, this clone turned up a few times. The V call is TRBV5-4, the J call TRBJ1-2; D call uncertain. Germline CDR1 is SGHNT and CDR2 is YYREEE (reference sequence). The CDR3 is made up of 14 amino acids. V was trimmed by 2 bases and J by 4 bases, leaving 12 bases between them. The chain's CDR3 is CASSLVERGYGYTF. In DNA, the CDR3 is TGTGCCAGCAGCTTAGTAGAGCGGGGCTATGGCTACACCTTC.

The CDR3 nucleotides are TGCGCCAGCAGCTTGGGGCAGTCCGACAATGAGCAGTTCTTC. It encodes CASSLGQSDNEQFF. The chain recombines TRBV5-1 with TRBJ2-1; D not certain. V was cut by 0 bases and J by 5 bases, with 9 bases left in between. Germline V gene sequence: CDR1 SGHRS, CDR2 YFSETQ. The CDR3 extends over 14 amino acids.

The CDR3 DNA reads TGTGCCAGCAGCAGTATGGGAATAGATTACGAGCAGTACTTC. It translates to CASSSMGIDYEQYF. This chain joins TRBV7-2 and TRBJ2-7; D gene uncertain. V was cut by 5 bases and J by 4 bases, with 15 bases left in between. This CDR3 is built from 14 residues. Germline CDR1 SGHTA, CDR2 FQGNSA.

The V gene is TRBV10-3, the J gene TRBJ1-5; TRBD1 is a possible D gene (6 bases). The CDR3 is 15 amino acids. Germline CDR1 reads ENHRY; CDR2 reads SYGVKD. Trimming cost V 5 bases and J 4 bases, with 15 bases left between them. Here the CDR3 DNA reads TGTGCCATCAGTAAGGATGGGGGCGAGAATCAGCCCCAGCATTTT. Protein: CAISKDGGENQPQHF.

The rearrangement links TRBV20-1 to TRBJ2-4, with TRBD2 identical over 7 bases. This CDR3 spans 11 amino acids. The V gene end was trimmed by 0 bases and the J gene end by 15 bases; junction bases not matched to a gene: 5. From germline, CDR1 is DFQATT and CDR2 SNEGSKA (reference sequence). CDR3 in amino acids: CSARDRRTRYF. CDR3 sequence (DNA): TGCAGTGCTAGAGATAGGAGGACTAGGTACTTC.

This clone turned up a few times. The rearrangement links TRBV27 to TRBJ2-3; D ambiguous. Between the trimmed V and J ends, which lost 3 bases and 1 base, there was a span of 5 bases. This CDR3 region has 13 residues. CDR1 and CDR2 from the germline V gene are MNHEY and SMNVEV (reference sequence). The CDR3 here is CASSFRGTDTQYF. Written as DNA, the CDR3 is TGTGCCAGCAGTTTTCGGGGCACAGATACGCAGTATTTT.

This sequence joins TRBV24-1 and TRBJ2-2; D gene unclear. The ends were cut back, 4 bases at V and 2 bases at J, with 7 bases in the middle. The length of the CDR3 is 14 residues. The V gene's germline CDR1 is KGHDR and CDR2 SFDVKD. The CDR3: CATSDRKNTGELFF. CDR3 sequence (DNA): TGTGCCACCAGTGACCGAAAAAACACCGGGGAGCTGTTTTTT.

In this sample, this clone turned up once. J is TRBJ2-5 and V is TRBV15; 16 nucleotides line up with TRBD2. The CDR3 has 16 amino acids. Unmatched junction bases numbered 1, after V lost 4 bases and J lost 2 bases. From germline, CDR1 is LNHNV and CDR2 YYDKDF (reference sequence). The CDR3: CATSMGLAGGQETQYF. CDR3 DNA sequence: TGTGCCACCAGCATGGGACTAGCGGGAGGGCAAGAGACCCAGTACTTC.

The rearrangement joins TRBV3-1 (or the pseudogene TRBV3-2) to TRBJ1-2; 9 bases align to TRBD1. This CDR3 is built from 16 residues. Per the germline V gene, CDR1 is LGHDT and CDR2 is YNNKEL (reference sequence). V lost 0 bases, J lost 7 bases, and 9 bases stayed unmatched. The CDR3 DNA reads TGTGCCAGCAGCCAAGAGGGGGAACAGGGGGCGAGTGGCTACACCTTC. Translating it yields CASSQEGEQGASGYTF.

The V and J genes are TRBV9 and TRBJ2-1; possible D gene TRBD1, 5 bases. Germline CDR1 SGDLS, CDR2 YYNGEE. V lost 3 bases to trimming and J lost 6 bases, with 16 bases between them. This CDR3 is built from 15 residues. This CDR3 is CASSGRRGGSNEQFF. For the CDR3, the DNA is TGTGCCAGCAGCGGTAGAAGGGGTGGTAGCAATGAGCAGTTCTTC.

The chain couples TRBV6-5 to TRBJ1-2; D gene unclear. Germline V gene sequence: CDR1 MNHEY, CDR2 SVGAGI. The length of the CDR3 is 12 residues. The V end was cut by 6 bases, the J end by 7 bases, with 12 bases between. The CDR3 sequence is CASRRPMGGYTF. CDR3 in DNA: TGTGCCAGCAGACGGCCGATGGGTGGCTACACCTTC.

This clone was counted only a few times. The chain couples TRBV5-1 to TRBJ1-4, with TRBD1 matching over 7 bases. CDR1 is SGHRS and CDR2 is YFSETQ in the germline V gene. The CDR3 is made up of 14 amino acids. The ends lost 7 bases at V and 2 bases at J; junction bases unmatched: 5. The CDR3 nucleotides are TGCGCCAGCCGCAGGGGGTTCACTAATGAAAAACTGTTTTTT. Protein sequence: CASRRGFTNEKLFF. Full variable domain (outside the CDR3, taken from reference TRBV5-1 and TRBJ1-4): KAGVTQTPRYLIKTRGQQVTLSCSPISGHRSVSWYQQTPGQGLQFLFEYFSETQRNKGNFPGRFSGRQFSNSRSEMNVSTLELGDSALYLCASRRGFTNEKLFFGSGTQLSVL.

The J gene is TRBJ2-2, the V gene TRBV3-1 (or the pseudogene TRBV3-2); D may be TRBD1 or TRBD2 (7 bases each). CDR3 length: 15 residues. V shed 0 bases and J shed 7 bases, with 12 bases lying between them. Per germline, CDR1 LGHDT and CDR2 YNNKEL (reference sequence). The CDR3 sequence: CASSQDRGGHGELFF. The CDR3 DNA reads as TGTGCCAGCAGCCAAGACAGGGGGGGACACGGGGAGCTGTTTTTT.

The chain couples TRBV5-4 to TRBJ1-2; TRBD1 might be the D (6 bases). V dropped 3 bases and J dropped 5 bases, with 14 bases sitting between them. This CDR3 region has 14 residues. Germline CDR1 is SGHNT and CDR2 is YYREEE (reference sequence). The CDR3 nucleotides read TGTGCCAGCAGCTGGGCGCGGGGGGCGTATGGCTACACCTTC. Translating it yields CASSWARGAYGYTF.